In this sample, the clone carrying this T cell receptor (beta chain) turned up many times. Its antigen remains unidentified. The data were obtained in a study of early T cells in non-severe SARS-CoV-2 infection. Study as a whole: Sequencing used unsorted whole-blood bulk RNA, so chains lack pairing. General study points: Reliance on VDJdb matching favored anti-spike CD8 responses; private and CD4 specificities were missed.

This CDR3 region has 15 residues. V gave up 3 bases and J gave up 4 bases; unmatched junction bases: 7. Germline CDR1 and CDR2: SGHRS and YFSETQ. The TCR library protocol attached unique molecular identifiers to the individual cDNA molecules. A single record per CDR3 protein comes from TCRdb applying MiXCR to the 5' RACE reads. The profile shows about 39,000 distinct CDR3 sequences, around 6.8% of them singletons. V gene TRBV5-1 combines with J gene TRBJ1-1, with 9 bases aligning to TRBD1. The sequencing sample was made of whole blood. This TCR came from an adult who was a healthcare worker with PCR-confirmed SARS-CoV-2 infection or an uninfected control (not recorded which). CDR3 in amino acids: CASSWTTGGGTEAFF. CDR3 in DNA: TGCGCCAGCAGCTGGACGACAGGGGGAGGCACTGAAGCTTTCTTT.